This TCR beta chain was profiled in a study of early T cells in non-severe SARS-CoV-2 infection. Overall study: Investigators sequenced bulk RNA drawn from unsorted whole blood, and chains remained unpaired. The study's findings and limits: A preference for anti-spike CD8 responses marked VDJdb matching, which missed private and CD4 specificities.

Each single cDNA molecule received a unique molecular identifier. TCRdb ran MiXCR on the 5' RACE reads and lists one entry per CDR3 protein. The sample has approximately 18,000 distinct CDR3 sequences, more than 5% seen once. There are many counts of this clonotype. Its antigen remains unknown. This CDR3 region has 17 residues. Germline V gene lookup returns CDR1 DFQATT and CDR2 SNEGSKA (reference sequence). The junction had 10 bases not matched to a gene; V was cut back by 0 bases and J by 7 bases. This TCR was recovered from an adult who was a healthcare worker with PCR-confirmed SARS-CoV-2 infection or an uninfected control (not recorded which). The rearrangement joins TRBV20-1 to TRBJ2-2, with 11 bases aligning to TRBD2. Sequenced input: whole blood. CDR3 residues: CSARDLKLAGVGGELFF. CDR3 DNA sequence: TGCAGTGCTAGAGATCTAAAACTAGCGGGAGTGGGCGGGGAGCTGTTTTTT.